This T cell receptor beta chain was found in a study of T-cell memory formation after mild COVID-19. Background on the study: Among the donors, TCR clusters were largely specific to each donor.

From 5'RACE with constant-segment primers came TCR alpha and TCR beta cDNA libraries that carried sample barcodes and UMIs. TCRdb reprocessed the 5' RACE reads with MiXCR, giving one entry per CDR3 protein. The sample lists approximately 290,000 distinct CDR3 sequences; approximately 19% were seen once. The CDR3 loop spans 14 amino acids. Germline V CDR1 and CDR2: KGHSH, LQKENI. The ends were cut back, 0 bases at V and 6 bases at J, with 11 bases in the middle. The clonotype originates from a young man who had mild COVID-19 (a few samples of this study predate the infection). Cell type and time point are not known. V gene TRBV18 combines with J gene TRBJ1-2; D is ambiguous. The sample taken for sequencing was PBMCs or a T cell subset sorted from them (not recorded which). Here the CDR3 reads CASSPPEGSHGYTF. In DNA, the CDR3 is TGTGCCAGCTCACCACCAGAGGGTTCCCATGGCTACACCTTC.